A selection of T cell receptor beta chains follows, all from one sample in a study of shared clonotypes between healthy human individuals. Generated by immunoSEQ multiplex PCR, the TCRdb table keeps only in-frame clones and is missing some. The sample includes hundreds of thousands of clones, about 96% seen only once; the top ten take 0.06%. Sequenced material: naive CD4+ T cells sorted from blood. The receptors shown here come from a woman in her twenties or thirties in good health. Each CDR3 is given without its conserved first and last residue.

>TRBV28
ASSSRTEAF
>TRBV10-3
AISESRADETGELF
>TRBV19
ASRSYGTENTEAF
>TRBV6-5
ASMPDRGLTGELF
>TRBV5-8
ASSPMPGEQY
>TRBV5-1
ASSFAGGHEQF
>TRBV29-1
SVEGQTETQY
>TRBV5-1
ASSLGREPVSEQF
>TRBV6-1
ASTLPTASYEQY
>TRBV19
ASSGRYTKNIQY
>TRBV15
ATSRKRDSGHEQY
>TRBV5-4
ASSLGENWDIQY
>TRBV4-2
ASSRENRQGHTGELF